This paragraph covers one TCR beta chain sequence. What it binds is not known. These data are taken from a study of cytomegalovirus exposure and HLA in healthy donors. On the study more broadly: Ancestry clustering placed 81% of 300 to 400 genotyped donors in the Caucasian-associated cluster.

The CDR3 length is 15 residues. Germline CDR1 SGHRS, CDR2 YFSETQ. Losses at the gene ends were 3 bases for V and 2 bases for J; bases not matched to a gene: 7. The study, taken as a whole, reports: Most of the TCR beta V segments (in an earlier analysis) were productive either about 87% or about 30% of the time.

This PCR relied on a set of 60 Vbeta primers and 13 Jbeta primers. Data came from immunoSEQ multiplex PCR; TCRdb stores just in-frame clones and leaves some out. The sample consists of 150,000 to 200,000 clones, 85% to 90% of them appearing once. The chain couples TRBV5-1 to TRBJ2-5; TRBD2 aligns across 7 bases. Sequences were obtained from PBMCs. The source of this sequence is a woman in her late teens or twenties in good health and CMV-seronegative. As DNA, the CDR3 is TGCGCCAGCAGCTGGGGGGGAGCGCCGCAAGAGACCCAGTACTTC. It codes for CASSWGGAPQETQYF.